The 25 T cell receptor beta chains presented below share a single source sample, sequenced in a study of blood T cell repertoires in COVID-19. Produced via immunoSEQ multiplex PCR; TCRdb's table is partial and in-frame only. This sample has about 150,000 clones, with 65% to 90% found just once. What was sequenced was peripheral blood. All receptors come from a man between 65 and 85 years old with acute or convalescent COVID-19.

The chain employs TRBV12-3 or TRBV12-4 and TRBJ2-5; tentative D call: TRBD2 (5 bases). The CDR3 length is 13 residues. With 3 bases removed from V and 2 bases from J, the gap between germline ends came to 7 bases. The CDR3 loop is CASSFLAQETQYF. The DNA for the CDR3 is TGTGCCAGCAGTTTTCTAGCACAAGAGACCCAGTACTTC.

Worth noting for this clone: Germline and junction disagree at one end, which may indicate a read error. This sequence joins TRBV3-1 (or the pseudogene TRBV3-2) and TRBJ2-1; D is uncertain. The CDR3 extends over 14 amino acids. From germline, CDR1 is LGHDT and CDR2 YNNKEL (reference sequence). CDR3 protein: CASSQAVSETNTLF. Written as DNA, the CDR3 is TGTGCCAGCAGCCAAGCTGTATCGGAGACGAATACGCTCTTC.

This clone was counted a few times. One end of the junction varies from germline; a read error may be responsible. CDR3 sequence reads: CASSLYIGASGRNEQFF. In nucleotides, the CDR3 is TGTGCTAGCAGCTTATATATTGGGGCTAGCGGGAGGAATGAGCAGTTCTTC. The chain has TRBV7-7 and TRBJ2-1; 11 bases are shared with TRBD2. The length of the CDR3 is 17 residues. Germline V gene sequence: CDR1 SSHAT, CDR2 FNYEAQ (reference sequence).

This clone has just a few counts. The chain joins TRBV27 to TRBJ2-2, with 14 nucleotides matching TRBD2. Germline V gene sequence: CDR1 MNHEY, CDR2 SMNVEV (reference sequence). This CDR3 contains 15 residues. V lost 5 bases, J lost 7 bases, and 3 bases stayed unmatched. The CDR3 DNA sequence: TGTGCCAGCAGTAAGGGACTAGCGGGAGTCGGGGAGCTGTTTTTT. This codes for CASSKGLAGVGELFF.

CDR3 DNA: TGTGCCAGCAGCTTAGCCGGGTTATCGGCTGGAAACACCATATATTTT. Translation gives CASSLAGLSAGNTIYF. The chain links TRBV7-2 to TRBJ1-3; D unresolved. This CDR3 comprises 16 residues. The germline gives CDR1 SGHTA, CDR2 FQGNSA. V was clipped by 0 bases and J by 2 bases, with 11 bases between them.

The DNA for the CDR3 is TGTGCCAGCAGCGTAGATCCCAACGAGCAGTACTTC. Translation: CASSVDPNEQYF. This sequence joins TRBV9 and TRBJ2-7; no definite D call. V gave up 0 bases and J gave up 5 bases, with 6 bases separating them. The CDR3 is 12 amino acids. Germline V CDR1 and CDR2: SGDLS, YYNGEE.

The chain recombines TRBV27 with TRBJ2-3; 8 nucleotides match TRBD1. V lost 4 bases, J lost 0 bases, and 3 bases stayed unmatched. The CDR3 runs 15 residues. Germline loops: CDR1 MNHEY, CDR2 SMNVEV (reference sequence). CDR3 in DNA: TGTGCCAGCAGTTGGGGGGACAGGAGCACAGATACGCAGTATTTT. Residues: CASSWGDRSTDTQYF.

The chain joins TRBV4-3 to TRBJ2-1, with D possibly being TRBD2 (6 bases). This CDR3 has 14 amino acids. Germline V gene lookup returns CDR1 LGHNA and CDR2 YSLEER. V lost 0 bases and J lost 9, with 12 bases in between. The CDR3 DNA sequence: TGCGCCAGCAGCCAAGACTTTCTAGCGTCTGAGCAGTTCTTC. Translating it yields CASSQDFLASEQFF.

CDR3 nucleotide sequence: TGTGCCAGCAGCCCCGGGGGACTATACAATGAGCAGTTCTTC. Protein sequence: CASSPGGLYNEQFF. The chain carries TRBV11-3 and TRBJ2-1, with 7 bases fitting TRBD2. CDR3 length: 14 amino acids. V shed 5 bases, J shed 4 bases, and the junction held 5 bases outside the gene matches. The germline CDR1 and CDR2 sequences are SGHNT and YENEEA. The variable domain in full, completed from reference TRBV11-3 and TRBJ2-1, reads EAGVVQSPRYKIIEKKQPVAFWCNPISGHNTLYWYLQNLGQGPELLIRYENEEAVDDSQLPKDRFSAERLKGVDSTLKIQPAELGDSAVYLCASSPGGLYNEQFFGPGTRLTVL.

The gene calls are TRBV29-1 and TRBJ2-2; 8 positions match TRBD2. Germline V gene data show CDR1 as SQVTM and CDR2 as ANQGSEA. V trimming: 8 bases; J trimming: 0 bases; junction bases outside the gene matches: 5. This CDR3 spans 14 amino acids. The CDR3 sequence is CSCRLATNTGELFF. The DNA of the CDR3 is TGCAGCTGCCGACTAGCGACGAACACCGGGGAGCTGTTTTTT.

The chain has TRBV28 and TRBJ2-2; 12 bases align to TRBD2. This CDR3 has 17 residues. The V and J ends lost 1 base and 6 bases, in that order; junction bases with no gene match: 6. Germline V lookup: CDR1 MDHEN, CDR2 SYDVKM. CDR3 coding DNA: TGTGCCAGCAGTTTATCGCTAGCGGGAGGGCCGGCCGGGGAGCTGTTTTTT. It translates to CASSLSLAGGPAGELFF.

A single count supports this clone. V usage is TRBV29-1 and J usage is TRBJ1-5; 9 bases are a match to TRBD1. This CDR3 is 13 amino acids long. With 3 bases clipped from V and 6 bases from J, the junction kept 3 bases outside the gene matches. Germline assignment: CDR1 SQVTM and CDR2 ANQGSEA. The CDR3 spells CSVEGQGGQPQHF. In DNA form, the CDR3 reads TGCAGCGTTGAGGGACAGGGAGGTCAGCCCCAGCATTTT.

This chain's CDR3 is CSASPGSTYEQYF. The CDR3 coding sequence is TGCAGTGCTAGTCCAGGAAGCACATACGAGCAGTACTTC. The chain couples TRBV20-1 to TRBJ2-7; D uncertain. Trimming took 3 bases from V and 4 from J, leaving 13 bases between them. The CDR3 runs 13 residues. CDR1 and CDR2 from the germline V gene are DFQATT and SNEGSKA (reference sequence).

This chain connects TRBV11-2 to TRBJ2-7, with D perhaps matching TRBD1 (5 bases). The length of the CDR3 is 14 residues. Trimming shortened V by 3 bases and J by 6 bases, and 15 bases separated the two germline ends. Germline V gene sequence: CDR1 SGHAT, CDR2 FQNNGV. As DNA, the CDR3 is TGTGCCAGCAGCTTCGGGCAGGGTCCCCGCGAGCAGTACTTC. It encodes CASSFGQGPREQYF.

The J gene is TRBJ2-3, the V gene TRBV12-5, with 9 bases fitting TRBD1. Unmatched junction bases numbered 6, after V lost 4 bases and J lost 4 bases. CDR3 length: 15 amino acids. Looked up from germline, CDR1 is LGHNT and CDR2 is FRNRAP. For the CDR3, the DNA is TGTGCTAGTGGTTGGGGACAGGGAAAATCAGATACGCAGTATTTT. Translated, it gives CASGWGQGKSDTQYF. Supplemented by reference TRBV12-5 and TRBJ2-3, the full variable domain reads DARVTQTPRHKVTEMGQEVTMRCQPILGHNTVFWYRQTMMQGLELLAYFRNRAPLDDSGMPKDRFSAEMPDATLATLKIQPSEPRDSAVYFCASGWGQGKSDTQYFGPGTRLTVL.

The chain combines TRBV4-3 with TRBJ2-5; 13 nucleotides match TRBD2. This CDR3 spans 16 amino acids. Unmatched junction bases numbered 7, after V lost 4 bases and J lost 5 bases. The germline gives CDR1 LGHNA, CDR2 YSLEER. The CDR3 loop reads CASSPTSGRAYETQYF. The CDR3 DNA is TGCGCCAGCAGCCCTACTAGCGGGAGGGCCTATGAGACCCAGTACTTC.

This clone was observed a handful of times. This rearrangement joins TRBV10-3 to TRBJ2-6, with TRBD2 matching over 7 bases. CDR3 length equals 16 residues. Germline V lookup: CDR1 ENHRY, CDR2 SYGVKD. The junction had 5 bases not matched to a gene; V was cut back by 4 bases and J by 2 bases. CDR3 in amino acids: CAISGQGGAGANVLTF. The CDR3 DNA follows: TGTGCCATCAGTGGGCAGGGAGGGGCTGGGGCCAACGTCCTGACTTTC.

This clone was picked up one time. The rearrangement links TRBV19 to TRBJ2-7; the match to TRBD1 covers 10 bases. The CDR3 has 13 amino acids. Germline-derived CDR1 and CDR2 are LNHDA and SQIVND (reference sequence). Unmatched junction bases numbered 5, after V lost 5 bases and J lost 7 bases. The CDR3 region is CASSETGGREQYF. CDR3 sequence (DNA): TGTGCCAGTAGTGAGACAGGGGGCAGAGAGCAGTACTTC.

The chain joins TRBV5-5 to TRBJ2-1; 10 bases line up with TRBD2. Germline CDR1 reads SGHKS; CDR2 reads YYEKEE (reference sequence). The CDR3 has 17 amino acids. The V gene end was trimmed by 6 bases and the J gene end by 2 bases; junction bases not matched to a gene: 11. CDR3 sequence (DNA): TGTGCCAGCAACCTAGCGGGAGTGGGCCCCCCCTACAATGAGCAGTTCTTC. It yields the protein CASNLAGVGPPYNEQFF.

The CDR3 DNA is TGTGCCATCAGTGAGTCGACAGGGGGAAGCAATCAGCCCCAGCATTTT. This translates into CAISESTGGSNQPQHF. The genes are TRBV10-3 and TRBJ1-5; 9 nucleotides line up with TRBD1. The CDR3 has 16 residues. Unmatched junction bases numbered 1, after V lost 0 bases and J lost 1 base. CDR1 is ENHRY, CDR2 SYGVKD, per germline.

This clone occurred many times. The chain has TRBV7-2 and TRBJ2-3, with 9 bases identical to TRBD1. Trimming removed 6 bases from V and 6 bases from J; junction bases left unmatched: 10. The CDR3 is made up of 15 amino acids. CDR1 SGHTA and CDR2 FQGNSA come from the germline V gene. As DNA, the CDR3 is TGTGCCAGCAGACCGGGACAGGGACGGGTTGATACGCAGTATTTT. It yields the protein CASRPGQGRVDTQYF.

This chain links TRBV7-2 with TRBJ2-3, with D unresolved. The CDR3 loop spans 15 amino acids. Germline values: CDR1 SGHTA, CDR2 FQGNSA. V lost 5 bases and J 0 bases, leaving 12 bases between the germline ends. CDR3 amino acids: CASSQSTSSTDTQYF. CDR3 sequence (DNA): TGTGCCAGCAGCCAAAGTACGAGTAGCACAGATACGCAGTATTTT.

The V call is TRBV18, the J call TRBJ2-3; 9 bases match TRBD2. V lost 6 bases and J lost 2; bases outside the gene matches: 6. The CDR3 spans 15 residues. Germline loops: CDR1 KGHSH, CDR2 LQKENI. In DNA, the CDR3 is TGTGCCAGCTCGGAGCGGGAGGCCCTCACAGATACGCAGTATTTT. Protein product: CASSEREALTDTQYF.

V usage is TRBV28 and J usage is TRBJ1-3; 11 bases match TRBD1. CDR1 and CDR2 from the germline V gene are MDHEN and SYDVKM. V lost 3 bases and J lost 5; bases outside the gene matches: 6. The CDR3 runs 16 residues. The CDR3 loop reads CASSFPGQGERNTIYF. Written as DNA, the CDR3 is TGTGCCAGCAGTTTCCCGGGACAGGGGGAGAGAAACACCATATATTTT.

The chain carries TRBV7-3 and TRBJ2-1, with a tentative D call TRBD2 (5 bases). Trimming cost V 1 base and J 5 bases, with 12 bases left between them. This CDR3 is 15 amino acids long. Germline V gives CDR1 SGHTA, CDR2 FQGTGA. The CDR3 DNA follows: TGTGCCAGCAGCTTAAATCCGGGGAGTCACAATGAGCAGTTCTTC. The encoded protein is CASSLNPGSHNEQFF.